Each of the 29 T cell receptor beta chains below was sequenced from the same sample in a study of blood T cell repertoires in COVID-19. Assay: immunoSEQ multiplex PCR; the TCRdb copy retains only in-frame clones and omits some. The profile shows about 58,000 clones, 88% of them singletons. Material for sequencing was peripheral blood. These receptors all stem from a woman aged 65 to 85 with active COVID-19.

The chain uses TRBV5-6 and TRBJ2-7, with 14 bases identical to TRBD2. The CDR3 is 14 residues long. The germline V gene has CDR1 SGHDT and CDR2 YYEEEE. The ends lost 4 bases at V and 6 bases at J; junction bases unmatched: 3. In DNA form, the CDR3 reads TGTGCCAGCAGCCAGGGACTAGCGGGAGTCGAGCAGTACTTC. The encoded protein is CASSQGLAGVEQYF.

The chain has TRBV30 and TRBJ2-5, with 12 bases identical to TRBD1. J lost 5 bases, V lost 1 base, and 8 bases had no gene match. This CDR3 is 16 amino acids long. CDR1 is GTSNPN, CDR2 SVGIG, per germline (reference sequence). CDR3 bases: TGTGCCTGGAGTGCATTGGGACAGGGGGCTCGGGAGACCCAGTACTTC. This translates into CAWSALGQGARETQYF.

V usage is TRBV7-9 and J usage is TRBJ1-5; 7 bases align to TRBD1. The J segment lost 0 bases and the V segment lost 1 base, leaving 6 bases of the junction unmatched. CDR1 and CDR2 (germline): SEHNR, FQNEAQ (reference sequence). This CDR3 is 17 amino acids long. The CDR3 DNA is TGTGCCAGCAGCTTAGTAGGGACAGCCCATAGCAATCAGCCCCAGCATTTT. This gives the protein CASSLVGTAHSNQPQHF.

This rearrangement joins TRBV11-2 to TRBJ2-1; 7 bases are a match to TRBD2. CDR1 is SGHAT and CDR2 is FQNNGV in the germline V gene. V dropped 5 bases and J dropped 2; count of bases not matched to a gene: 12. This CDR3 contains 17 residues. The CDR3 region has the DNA TGTGCCAGCAGCGCAGGACTAGACGGCGGGCCCTACAATGAGCAGTTCTTC. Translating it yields CASSAGLDGGPYNEQFF.

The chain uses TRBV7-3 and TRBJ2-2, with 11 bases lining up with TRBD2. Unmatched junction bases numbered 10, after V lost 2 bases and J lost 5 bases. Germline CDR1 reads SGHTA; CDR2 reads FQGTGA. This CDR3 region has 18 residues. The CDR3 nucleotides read TGTGCCAGCAGCTTATTTCCCCAAACTAGCGGGAGAACCGGGGAGCTGTTTTTT. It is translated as CASSLFPQTSGRTGELFF.

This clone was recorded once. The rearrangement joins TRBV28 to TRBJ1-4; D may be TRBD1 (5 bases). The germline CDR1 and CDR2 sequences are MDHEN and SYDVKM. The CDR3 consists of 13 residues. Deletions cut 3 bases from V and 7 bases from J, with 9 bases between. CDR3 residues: CASSFPGGEKLFF. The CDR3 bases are TGTGCCAGCAGTTTCCCGGGGGGTGAAAAACTGTTTTTT.

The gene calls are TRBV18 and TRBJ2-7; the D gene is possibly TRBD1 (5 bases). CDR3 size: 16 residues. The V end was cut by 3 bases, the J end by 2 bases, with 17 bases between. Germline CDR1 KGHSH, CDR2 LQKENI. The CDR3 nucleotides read TGTGCCAGCTCACCCTTCCAGGGTCTAGGCCCCTACGAGCAGTACTTC. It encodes CASSPFQGLGPYEQYF.

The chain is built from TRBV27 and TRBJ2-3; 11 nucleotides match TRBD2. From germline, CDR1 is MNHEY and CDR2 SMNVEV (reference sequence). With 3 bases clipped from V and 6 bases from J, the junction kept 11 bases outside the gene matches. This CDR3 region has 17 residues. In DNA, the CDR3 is TGTGCCAGCAGTTTTCGACTAGCGGGGAGGCGTGAGGATACGCAGTATTTT. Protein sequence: CASSFRLAGRREDTQYF.

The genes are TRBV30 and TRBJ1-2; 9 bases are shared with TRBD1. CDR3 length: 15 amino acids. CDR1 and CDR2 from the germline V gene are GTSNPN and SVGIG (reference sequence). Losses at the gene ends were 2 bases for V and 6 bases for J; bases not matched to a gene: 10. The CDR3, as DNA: TGTGCCTGGAGTCTACAGGGGGCGTACGGGGATGGCTACACCTTC. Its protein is CAWSLQGAYGDGYTF.

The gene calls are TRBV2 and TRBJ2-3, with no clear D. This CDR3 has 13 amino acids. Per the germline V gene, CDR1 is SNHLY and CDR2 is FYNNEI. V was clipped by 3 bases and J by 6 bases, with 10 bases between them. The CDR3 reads CASSEGEWDTQYF. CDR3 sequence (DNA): TGTGCCAGCAGTGAGGGCGAATGGGATACGCAGTATTTT.

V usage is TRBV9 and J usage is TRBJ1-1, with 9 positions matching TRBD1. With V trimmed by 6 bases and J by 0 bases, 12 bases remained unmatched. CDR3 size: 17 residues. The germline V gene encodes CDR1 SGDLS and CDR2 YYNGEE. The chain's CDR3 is CASTRQGEIEMNTEAFF. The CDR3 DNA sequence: TGTGCCAGCACCCGACAGGGGGAAATAGAGATGAACACTGAAGCTTTCTTT.

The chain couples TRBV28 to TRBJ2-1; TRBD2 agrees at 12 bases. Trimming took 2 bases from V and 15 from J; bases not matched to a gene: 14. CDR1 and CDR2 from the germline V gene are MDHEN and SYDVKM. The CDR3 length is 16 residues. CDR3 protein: CASSLVYASGRAGAFF. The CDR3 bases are TGTGCCAGCAGTTTAGTCTATGCTAGCGGGAGGGCCGGGGCGTTCTTC.

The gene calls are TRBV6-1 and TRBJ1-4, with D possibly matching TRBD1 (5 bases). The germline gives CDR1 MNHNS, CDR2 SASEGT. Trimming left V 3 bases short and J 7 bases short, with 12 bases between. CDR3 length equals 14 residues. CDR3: CASSEEGYLEKLFF. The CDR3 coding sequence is TGTGCCAGCAGTGAGGAGGGGTATCTTGAAAAACTGTTTTTT.

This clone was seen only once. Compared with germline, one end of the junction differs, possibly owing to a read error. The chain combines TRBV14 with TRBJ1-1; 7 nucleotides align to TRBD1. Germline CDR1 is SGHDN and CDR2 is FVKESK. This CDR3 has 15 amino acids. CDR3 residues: CASSEETGMNTEAFF. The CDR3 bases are TGTGCCAGCAGCGAAGAGACAGGGATGAACACTGAAGCTTTCTTT.

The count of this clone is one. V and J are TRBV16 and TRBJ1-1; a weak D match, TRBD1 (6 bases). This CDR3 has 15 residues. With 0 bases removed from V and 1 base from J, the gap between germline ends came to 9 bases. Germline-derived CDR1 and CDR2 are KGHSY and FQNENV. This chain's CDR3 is CASSQSWTENTEAFF. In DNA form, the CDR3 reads TGTGCCAGCAGCCAATCCTGGACAGAGAACACTGAAGCTTTCTTT.

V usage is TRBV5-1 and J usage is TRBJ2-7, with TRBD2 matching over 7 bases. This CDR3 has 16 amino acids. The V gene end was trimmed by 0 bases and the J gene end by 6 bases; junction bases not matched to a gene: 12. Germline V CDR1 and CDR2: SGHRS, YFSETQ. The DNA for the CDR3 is TGCGCCAGCAGCTTGGACGGCGCGGGAGTGGTTTCCGAGCAGTACTTC. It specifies CASSLDGAGVVSEQYF. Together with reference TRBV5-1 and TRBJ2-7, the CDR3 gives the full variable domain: KAGVTQTPRYLIKTRGQQVTLSCSPISGHRSVSWYQQTPGQGLQFLFEYFSETQRNKGNFPGRFSGRQFSNSRSEMNVSTLELGDSALYLCASSLDGAGVVSEQYFGPGTRLTVT.

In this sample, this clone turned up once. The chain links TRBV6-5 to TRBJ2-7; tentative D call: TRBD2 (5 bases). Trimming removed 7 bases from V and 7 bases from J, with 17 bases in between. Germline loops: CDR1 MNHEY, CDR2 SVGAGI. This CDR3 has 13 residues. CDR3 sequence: CASKVGASREQYF. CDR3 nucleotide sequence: TGTGCCAGCAAGGTGGGAGCCTCGAGAGAGCAGTACTTC.

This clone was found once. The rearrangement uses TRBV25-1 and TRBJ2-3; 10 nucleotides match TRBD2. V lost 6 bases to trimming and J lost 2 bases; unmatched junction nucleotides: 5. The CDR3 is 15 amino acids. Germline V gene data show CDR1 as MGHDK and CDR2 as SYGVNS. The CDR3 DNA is TGTGCCAGCAGGGCGGGACTAGCGACCACAGATACGCAGTATTTT. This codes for CASRAGLATTDTQYF.

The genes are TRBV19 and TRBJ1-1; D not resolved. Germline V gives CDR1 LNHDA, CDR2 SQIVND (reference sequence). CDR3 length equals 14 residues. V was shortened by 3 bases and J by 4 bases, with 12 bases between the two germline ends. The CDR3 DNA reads TGTGCCAGTAGTATTCCCCGCAGTTTCACTGAAGCTTTCTTT. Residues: CASSIPRSFTEAFF.

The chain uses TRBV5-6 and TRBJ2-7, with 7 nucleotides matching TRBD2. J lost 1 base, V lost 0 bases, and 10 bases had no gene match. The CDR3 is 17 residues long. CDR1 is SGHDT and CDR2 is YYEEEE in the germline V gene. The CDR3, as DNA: TGTGCCAGCAGCTTGGGGTCGTGGGAGGGGACTTCCTACGAGCAGTACTTC. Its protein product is CASSLGSWEGTSYEQYF.

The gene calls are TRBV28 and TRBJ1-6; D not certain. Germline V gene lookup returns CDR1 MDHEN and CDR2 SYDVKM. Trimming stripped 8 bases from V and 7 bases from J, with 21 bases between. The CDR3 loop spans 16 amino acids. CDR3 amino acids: CASSADYPLGNSPLHF. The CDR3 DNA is TGTGCCAGCTCAGCCGACTACCCTCTCGGGAATTCACCCCTCCACTTT. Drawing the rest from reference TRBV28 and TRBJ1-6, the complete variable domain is DVKVTQSSRYLVKRTGEKVFLECVQDMDHENMFWYRQDPGLGLRLIYFSYDVKMKEKGDIPEGYSVSREKKERFSLILESASTNQTSMYLCASSADYPLGNSPLHFGNGTRLTVT.

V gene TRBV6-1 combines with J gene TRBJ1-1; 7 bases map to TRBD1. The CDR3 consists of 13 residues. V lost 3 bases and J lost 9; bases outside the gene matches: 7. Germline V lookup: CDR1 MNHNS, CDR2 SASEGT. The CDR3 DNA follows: TGTGCCAGCAGTGACACAGGGGTACGACAAGCTTTCTTT. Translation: CASSDTGVRQAFF.

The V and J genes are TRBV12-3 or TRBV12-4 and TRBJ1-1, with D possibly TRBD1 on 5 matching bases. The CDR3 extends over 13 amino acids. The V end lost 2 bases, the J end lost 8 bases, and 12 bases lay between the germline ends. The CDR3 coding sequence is TGTGCCAGCAGTTTATTAGTCCAGGGCGAAGCTTTCTTT. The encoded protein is CASSLLVQGEAFF.

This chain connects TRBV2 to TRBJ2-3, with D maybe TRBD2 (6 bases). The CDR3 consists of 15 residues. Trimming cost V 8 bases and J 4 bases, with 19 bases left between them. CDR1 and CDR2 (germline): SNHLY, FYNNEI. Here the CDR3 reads CASGGRSHGADTQYF. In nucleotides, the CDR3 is TGTGCCAGCGGAGGGAGGTCGCACGGGGCAGATACGCAGTATTTT.

CDR3 DNA sequence: TGTGCCAGCATTGGACAGGGGGCTCTAGAGACCCAGTACTTC. It encodes CASIGQGALETQYF. The genes are TRBV7-9 and TRBJ2-5, with 11 bases matching TRBD1. This CDR3 has 14 amino acids. CDR1 is SEHNR and CDR2 is FQNEAQ in the germline V gene (reference sequence). With V trimmed by 7 bases and J by 4 bases, 5 bases remained unmatched.

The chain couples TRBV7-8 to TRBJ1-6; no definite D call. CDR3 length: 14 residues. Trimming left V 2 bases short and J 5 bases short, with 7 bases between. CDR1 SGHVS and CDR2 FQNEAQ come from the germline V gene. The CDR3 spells CASSLHQDNSPLHF. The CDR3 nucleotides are TGTGCCAGCAGCTTACATCAGGATAATTCACCCCTCCACTTT.

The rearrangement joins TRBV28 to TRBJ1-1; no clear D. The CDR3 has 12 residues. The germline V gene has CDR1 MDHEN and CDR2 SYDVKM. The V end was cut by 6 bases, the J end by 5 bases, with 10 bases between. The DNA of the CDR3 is TGTGCCAGCAGCCCACCCCAGACTGAAGCTTTCTTT. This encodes CASSPPQTEAFF.

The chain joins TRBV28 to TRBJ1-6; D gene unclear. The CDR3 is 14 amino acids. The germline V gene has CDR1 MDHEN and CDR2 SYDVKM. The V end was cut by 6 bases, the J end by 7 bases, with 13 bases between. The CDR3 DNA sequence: TGTGCCAGCAGGCGAGGCGACTCGAATTCACCCCTCCACTTT. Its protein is CASRRGDSNSPLHF.

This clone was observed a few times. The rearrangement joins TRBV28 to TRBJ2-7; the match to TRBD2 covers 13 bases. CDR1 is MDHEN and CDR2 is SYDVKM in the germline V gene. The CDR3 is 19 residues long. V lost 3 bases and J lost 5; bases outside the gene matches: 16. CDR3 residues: CASSFSENLHGTSGDEQYF. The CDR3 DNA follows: TGTGCCAGCAGTTTCTCTGAGAACCTACACGGGACTAGCGGGGACGAGCAGTACTTC. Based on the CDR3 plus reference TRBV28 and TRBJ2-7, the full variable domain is DVKVTQSSRYLVKRTGEKVFLECVQDMDHENMFWYRQDPGLGLRLIYFSYDVKMKEKGDIPEGYSVSREKKERFSLILESASTNQTSMYLCASSFSENLHGTSGDEQYFGPGTRLTVT.